What follows are 16 T cell receptor beta chains derived from one specimen sequenced in a study of shared clonotypes between healthy human individuals. Repertoires were generated with immunoSEQ multiplex PCR, while TCRdb's copy carries only in-frame clones and drops some. Of some 1,100,000 clones in the sample, 78% are singletons; the top ten hold 0.52%. The sequenced material came from memory CD4+ T cells from PBMCs. The subset here: CD45RA-negative fraction. These receptor sequences come from a man between 18 and 29 years old in good health. Some clones in this sample may be carry-over from other donors' samples.

This sequence joins TRBV9 and TRBJ1-2; weak D call: TRBD1 (6 bases). The V and J ends lost 6 bases and 4 bases respectively, with 13 bases between them. This CDR3 contains 13 residues. The germline gives CDR1 SGDLS, CDR2 YYNGEE. CDR3 bases: TGTGCCAGCACCCGAGGGGGATCCTATGGCTACACCTTC. This encodes CASTRGGSYGYTF.

This clone was counted between two and nine times. The chain recombines TRBV30 with TRBJ1-4; 8 bases match TRBD1. Germline CDR1 is GTSNPN and CDR2 is SVGIG (reference sequence). Trimming took 1 base from V and 0 from J; bases not matched to a gene: 10. This CDR3 spans 18 amino acids. The CDR3 bases are TGTGCCTGGAGTGGGACAGGGAAAGGGGGGGCAACTAATGAAAAACTGTTTTTT. It translates to CAWSGTGKGGATNEKLFF.

The chain links TRBV10-3 to TRBJ2-7; D is unclear. With 8 bases removed from V and 6 bases from J, the gap between germline ends came to 14 bases. The CDR3 runs 12 residues. Germline V lookup: CDR1 ENHRY, CDR2 SYGVKD. The CDR3 bases are TGTGCCATCGGGCAGGTCAGTGGCGAGCAGTACTTC. Its protein is CAIGQVSGEQYF.

The chain carries TRBV7-9 and TRBJ1-5; 7 bases align to TRBD1. Trimming cost V 5 bases and J 0 bases; bases outside gene matches: 4. The CDR3 covers 15 residues. Germline loops: CDR1 SEHNR, CDR2 FQNEAQ (reference sequence). The CDR3 reads CASSRGTASNQPQHF. The CDR3 coding sequence is TGTGCCAGCAGCAGAGGGACAGCTAGCAATCAGCCCCAGCATTTT.

The chain links TRBV2 to TRBJ2-5; D is undetermined. The CDR3 covers 12 residues. In germline, CDR1 is SNHLY, CDR2 FYNNEI. V shed 1 base and J shed 4 bases, with 4 bases lying between them. For the CDR3, the DNA is TGTGCCAGCAGTGAAGTTGGAGAGACCCAGTACTTC. Translated, it gives CASSEVGETQYF.

V and J are TRBV28 and TRBJ1-3; no clear D gene. The CDR3 has 15 residues. Germline CDR1 MDHEN, CDR2 SYDVKM. V lost 0 bases, J lost 0 bases, and 6 bases lay in between. CDR3 in amino acids: CASSLWESSGNTIYF. CDR3 nucleotides: TGTGCCAGCAGTTTATGGGAGAGCTCTGGAAACACCATATATTTT.

The chain links TRBV7-2 to TRBJ2-3; 12 bases agree with TRBD2. The germline CDR1 and CDR2 sequences are SGHTA and FQGNSA. The length of the CDR3 is 15 residues. J lost 5 bases, V lost 11 bases, and 11 bases had no gene match. The CDR3 sequence is CASGRTSGTIDTQYF. CDR3 coding DNA: TGTGCCTCAGGTCGGACTAGCGGGACGATAGATACGCAGTATTTT.

As for this clone: Other DNA sequences in this sample translate to the same CDR3. The chain links TRBV19 to TRBJ2-7; D not resolved. The length of the CDR3 is 13 residues. CDR1 LNHDA and CDR2 SQIVND come from the germline V gene (reference sequence). The V gene lost 1 base and the J gene lost 4 bases, with 8 bases spanning the gap. DNA for the CDR3: TGTGCCAGTAGTATAGGGTCGTCATACGAGCAGTACTTC. It specifies CASSIGSSYEQYF.

The V gene is TRBV29-1, the J gene TRBJ2-2, with TRBD1 matching 7 bases. CDR1 and CDR2 (germline): SQVTM, ANQGSEA. The CDR3 is 15 residues long. The V segment lost 0 bases and the J segment 4 bases; nucleotides outside the gene matches: 5. CDR3 DNA: TGCAGCGTTGAAGATAAGGCAGGGGGCACCGGGGAGCTGTTTTTT. Translated: CSVEDKAGGTGELFF.

The rearrangement uses TRBV10-3 and TRBJ2-7; 8 bases fit TRBD1. V lost 6 bases to trimming and J lost 0 bases; unmatched junction nucleotides: 4. The CDR3 has 14 residues. The germline CDR1 and CDR2 sequences are ENHRY and SYGVKD. This chain's CDR3 is CAIRRDRFSYEQYF. DNA for the CDR3: TGTGCCATCAGAAGGGACAGGTTCTCCTACGAGCAGTACTTC.

V gene TRBV7-9 combines with J gene TRBJ2-2; D is uncertain. V was shortened by 5 bases and J by 3 bases, with 7 bases between the two germline ends. The CDR3 spans 13 residues. Germline assignment: CDR1 SEHNR and CDR2 FQNEAQ (reference sequence). The DNA for the CDR3 is TGTGCCAGCAGCCAACCTGACACCGGGGAGCTGTTTTTT. Amino acid sequence: CASSQPDTGELFF.

This clone was counted a few times. The chain couples TRBV7-9 to TRBJ1-2; D is unclear. The CDR3 spans 14 residues. Trimming took 5 bases from V and 4 from J, leaving 14 bases between them. CDR1 and CDR2 (germline): SEHNR, FQNEAQ (reference sequence). The CDR3 here is CASSREILGYGYTF. In DNA, the CDR3 is TGTGCCAGCAGCCGTGAAATACTGGGCTATGGCTACACCTTC.

The V and J genes are TRBV6-1 and TRBJ2-7, with TRBD1 matching 9 bases. V lost 0 bases and J lost 6; bases outside the gene matches: 6. Germline CDR1 reads MNHNS; CDR2 reads SASEGT. The CDR3 extends over 15 amino acids. Here the CDR3 reads CASSEAGQGRREQYF. CDR3 nucleotide sequence: TGTGCCAGCAGTGAAGCTGGACAGGGGCGGCGCGAGCAGTACTTC.

This rearrangement joins TRBV28 to TRBJ1-1; 8 bases are a match to TRBD1. Germline V CDR1 and CDR2: MDHEN, SYDVKM. V dropped 1 base and J dropped 11; count of bases not matched to a gene: 18. The CDR3 is 17 amino acids. CDR3 sequence reads: CASSLLVRQGKKVGAFF. The CDR3 nucleotides are TGTGCCAGCAGTTTATTGGTTAGACAGGGGAAGAAAGTAGGGGCTTTCTTT.

V usage is TRBV28 and J usage is TRBJ2-3; 7 bases line up with TRBD2. The length of the CDR3 is 14 residues. In germline, CDR1 is MDHEN, CDR2 SYDVKM. Unmatched junction bases numbered 5, after V lost 0 bases and J lost 8 bases. CDR3 DNA sequence: TGTGCCAGCAGTTTATGGGGAGGGGCAGGTACGCAGTATTTT. It codes for CASSLWGGAGTQYF.

J is TRBJ2-5 and V is TRBV5-1; D is possibly TRBD2 (5 bases). CDR3 size: 14 residues. Trimming shortened V by 0 bases and J by 6 bases, and 12 bases separated the two germline ends. Germline loops: CDR1 SGHRS, CDR2 YFSETQ. The CDR3 sequence: CASSLAEGIKTQYF. The CDR3 DNA follows: TGCGCCAGCAGCTTGGCTGAGGGAATAAAGACCCAGTACTTC.